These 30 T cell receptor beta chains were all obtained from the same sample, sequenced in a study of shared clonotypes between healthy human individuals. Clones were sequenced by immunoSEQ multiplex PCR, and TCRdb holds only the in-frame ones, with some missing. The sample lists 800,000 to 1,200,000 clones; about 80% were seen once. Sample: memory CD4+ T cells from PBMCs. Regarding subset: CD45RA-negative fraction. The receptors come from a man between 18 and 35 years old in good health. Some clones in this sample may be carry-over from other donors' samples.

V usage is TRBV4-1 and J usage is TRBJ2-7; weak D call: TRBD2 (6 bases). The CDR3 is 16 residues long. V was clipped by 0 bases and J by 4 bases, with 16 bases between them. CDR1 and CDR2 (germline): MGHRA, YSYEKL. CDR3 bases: TGCGCCAGCAGCCAAGATAGCGGCGTATATGGATACGAGCAGTACTTC. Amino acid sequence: CASSQDSGVYGYEQYF.

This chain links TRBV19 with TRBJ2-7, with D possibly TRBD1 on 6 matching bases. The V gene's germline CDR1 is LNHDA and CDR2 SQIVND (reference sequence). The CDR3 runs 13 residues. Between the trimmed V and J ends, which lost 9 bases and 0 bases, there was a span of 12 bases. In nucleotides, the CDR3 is TGTGCCAGCCGAAAGACAGGCTCCTACGAGCAGTACTTC. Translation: CASRKTGSYEQYF. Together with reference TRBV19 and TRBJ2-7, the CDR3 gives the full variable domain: DGGITQSPKYLFRKEGQNVTLSCEQNLNHDAMYWYRQDPGQGLRLIYYSQIVNDFQKGDIAEGYSVSREKKESFPLTVTSAQKNPTAFYLCASRKTGSYEQYFGPGTRLTVT.

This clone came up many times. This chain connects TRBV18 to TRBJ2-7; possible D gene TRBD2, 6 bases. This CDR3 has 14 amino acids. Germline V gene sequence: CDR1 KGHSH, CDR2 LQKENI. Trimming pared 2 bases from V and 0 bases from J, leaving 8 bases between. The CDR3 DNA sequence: TGTGCCAGCTCACCAATGCGGGACTCCTACGAGCAGTACTTC. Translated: CASSPMRDSYEQYF.

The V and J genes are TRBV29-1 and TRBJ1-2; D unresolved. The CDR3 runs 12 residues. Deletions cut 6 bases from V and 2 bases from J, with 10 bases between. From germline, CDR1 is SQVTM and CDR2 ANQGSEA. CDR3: CSVWASNYGYTF. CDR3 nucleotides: TGCAGCGTGTGGGCCTCCAACTATGGCTACACCTTC. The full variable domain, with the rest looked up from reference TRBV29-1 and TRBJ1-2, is SAVISQKPSRDICQRGTSLTIQCQVDSQVTMMFWYRQQPGQSLTLIATANQGSEATYESGFVIDKFPISRPNLTFSTLTVSNMSPEDSSIYLCSVWASNYGYTFGSGTRLTVV.

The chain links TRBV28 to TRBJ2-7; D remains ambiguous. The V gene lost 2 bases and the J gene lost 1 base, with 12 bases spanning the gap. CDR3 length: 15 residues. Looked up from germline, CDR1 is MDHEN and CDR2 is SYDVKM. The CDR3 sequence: CASSLPTATSYEQYF. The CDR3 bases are TGTGCCAGCAGTTTACCCACTGCTACGTCCTACGAGCAGTACTTC.

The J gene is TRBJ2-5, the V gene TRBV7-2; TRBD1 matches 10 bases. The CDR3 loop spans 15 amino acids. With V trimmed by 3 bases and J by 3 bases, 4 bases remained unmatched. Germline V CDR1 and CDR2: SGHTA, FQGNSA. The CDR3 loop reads CASSFPGTGEETQYF. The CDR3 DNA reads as TGTGCCAGCAGCTTCCCCGGGACAGGGGAAGAGACCCAGTACTTC. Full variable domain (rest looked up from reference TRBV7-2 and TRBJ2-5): GAGVSQSPSNKVTEKGKDVELRCDPISGHTALYWYRQSLGQGLEFLIYFQGNSAPDKSGLPSDRFSAERTGGSVSTLTIQRTQQEDSAVYLCASSFPGTGEETQYFGPGTRLLVL.

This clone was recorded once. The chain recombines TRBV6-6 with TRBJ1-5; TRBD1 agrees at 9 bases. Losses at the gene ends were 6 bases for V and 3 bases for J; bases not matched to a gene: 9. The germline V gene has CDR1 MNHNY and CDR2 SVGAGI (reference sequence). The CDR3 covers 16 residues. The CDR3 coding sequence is TGTGCCAGCAGCTCCAACAGGGGGCATGACAATCAGCCCCAGCATTTT. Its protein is CASSSNRGHDNQPQHF.

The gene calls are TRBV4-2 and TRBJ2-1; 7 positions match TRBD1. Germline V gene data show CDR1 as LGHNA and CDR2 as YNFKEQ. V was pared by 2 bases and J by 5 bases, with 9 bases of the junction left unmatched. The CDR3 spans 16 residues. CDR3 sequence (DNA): TGTGCCAGCAGCCAACAGGTCGGACAGGAGAACAATGAGCAGTTCTTC. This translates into CASSQQVGQENNEQFF.

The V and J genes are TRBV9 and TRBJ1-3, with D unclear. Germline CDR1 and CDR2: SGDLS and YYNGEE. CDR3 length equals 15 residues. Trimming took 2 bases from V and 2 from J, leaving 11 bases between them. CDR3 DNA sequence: TGTGCCAGCAGCGTGGAGGTTCCCCCTGGAAACACCATATATTTT. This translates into CASSVEVPPGNTIYF.

CDR3 DNA sequence: TGCAGTGCTAGACTAGGTGGGACCCAGTACTTC. Its translation: CSARLGGTQYF. The chain has TRBV20-1 and TRBJ2-5; D uncertain. Between the trimmed V and J ends, which lost 2 bases and 7 bases, there was a span of 8 bases. The CDR3 has 11 amino acids. Germline CDR1 DFQATT, CDR2 SNEGSKA (reference sequence).

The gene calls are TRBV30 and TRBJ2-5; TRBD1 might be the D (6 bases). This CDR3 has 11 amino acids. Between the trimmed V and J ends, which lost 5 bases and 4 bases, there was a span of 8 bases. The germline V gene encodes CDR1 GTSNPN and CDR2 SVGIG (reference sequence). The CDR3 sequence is CAWRGGETQYF. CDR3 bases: TGTGCCTGGCGAGGGGGAGAGACCCAGTACTTC.

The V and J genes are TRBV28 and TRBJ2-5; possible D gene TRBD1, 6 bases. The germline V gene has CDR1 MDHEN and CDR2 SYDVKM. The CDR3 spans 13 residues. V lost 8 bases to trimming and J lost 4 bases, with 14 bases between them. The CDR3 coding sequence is TGTGCCAGCCACAGGGCTAGACGAGAGACCCAGTACTTC. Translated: CASHRARRETQYF.

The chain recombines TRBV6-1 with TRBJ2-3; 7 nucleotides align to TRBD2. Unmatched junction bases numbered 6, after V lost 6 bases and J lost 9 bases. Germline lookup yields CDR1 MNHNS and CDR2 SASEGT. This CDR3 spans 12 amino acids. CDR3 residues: CASRGTTLTQYF. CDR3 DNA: TGTGCCAGCAGGGGGACTACATTAACGCAGTATTTT.

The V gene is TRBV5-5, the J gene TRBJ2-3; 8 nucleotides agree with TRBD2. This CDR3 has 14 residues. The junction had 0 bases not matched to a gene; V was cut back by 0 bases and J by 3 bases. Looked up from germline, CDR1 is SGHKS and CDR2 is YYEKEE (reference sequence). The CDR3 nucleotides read TGTGCCAGCAGCTTGGAGCGGGAGACAGATACGCAGTATTTT. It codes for CASSLERETDTQYF.

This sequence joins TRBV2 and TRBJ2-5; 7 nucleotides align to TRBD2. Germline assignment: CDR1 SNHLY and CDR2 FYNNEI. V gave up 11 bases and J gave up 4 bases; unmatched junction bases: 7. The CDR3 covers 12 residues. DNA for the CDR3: TGTGCCGGGGGGGAATTGGGAGAGACCCAGTACTTC. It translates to CAGGELGETQYF.

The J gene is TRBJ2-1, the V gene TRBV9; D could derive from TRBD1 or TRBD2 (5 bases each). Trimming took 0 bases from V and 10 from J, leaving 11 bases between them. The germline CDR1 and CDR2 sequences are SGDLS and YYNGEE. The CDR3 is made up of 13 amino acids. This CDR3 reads CASSVAPGAEQFF. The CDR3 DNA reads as TGTGCCAGCAGCGTAGCGCCCGGGGCGGAGCAGTTCTTC.

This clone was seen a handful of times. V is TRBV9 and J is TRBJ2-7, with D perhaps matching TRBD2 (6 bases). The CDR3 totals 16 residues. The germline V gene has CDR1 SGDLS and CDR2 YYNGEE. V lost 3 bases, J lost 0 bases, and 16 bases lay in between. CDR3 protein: CASSASEDGSSYEQYF. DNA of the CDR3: TGTGCCAGCAGCGCTTCCGAGGACGGGAGCTCCTACGAGCAGTACTTC. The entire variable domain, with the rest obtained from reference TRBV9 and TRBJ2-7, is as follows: DSGVTQTPKHLITATGQRVTLRCSPRSGDLSVYWYQQSLDQGLQFLIQYYNGEERAKGNILERFSAQQFPDLHSELNLSSLELGDSALYFCASSASEDGSSYEQYFGPGTRLTVT.

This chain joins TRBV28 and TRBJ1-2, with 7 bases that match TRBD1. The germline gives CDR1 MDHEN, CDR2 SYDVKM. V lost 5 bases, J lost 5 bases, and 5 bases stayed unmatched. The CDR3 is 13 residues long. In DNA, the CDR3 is TGTGCCAGCAGTCCCACAGGGGAATATGGCTACACCTTC. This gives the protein CASSPTGEYGYTF.

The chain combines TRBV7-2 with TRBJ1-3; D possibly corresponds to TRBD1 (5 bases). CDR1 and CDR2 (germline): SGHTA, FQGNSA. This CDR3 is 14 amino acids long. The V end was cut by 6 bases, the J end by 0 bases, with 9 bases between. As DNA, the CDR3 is TGTGCCAGCAGTGACAGCCGCTCTGGAAACACCATATATTTT. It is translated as CASSDSRSGNTIYF.

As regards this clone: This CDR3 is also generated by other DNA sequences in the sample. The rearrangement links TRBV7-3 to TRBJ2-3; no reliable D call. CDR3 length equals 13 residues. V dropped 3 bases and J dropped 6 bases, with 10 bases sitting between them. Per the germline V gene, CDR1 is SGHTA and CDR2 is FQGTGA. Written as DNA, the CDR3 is TGTGCCAGCAGCTTGTCGGGTGCGGATACGCAGTATTTT. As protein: CASSLSGADTQYF. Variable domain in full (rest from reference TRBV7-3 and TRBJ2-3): GAGVSQTPSNKVTEKGKYVELRCDPISGHTALYWYRQSLGQGPEFLIYFQGTGAADDSGLPNDRFFAVRPEGSVSTLKIQRTERGDSAVYLCASSLSGADTQYFGPGTRLTVL.

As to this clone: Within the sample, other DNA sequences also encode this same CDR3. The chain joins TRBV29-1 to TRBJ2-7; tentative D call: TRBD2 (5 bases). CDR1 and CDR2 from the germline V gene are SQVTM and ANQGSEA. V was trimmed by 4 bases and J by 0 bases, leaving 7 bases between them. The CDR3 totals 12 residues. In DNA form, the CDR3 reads TGCAGCGTTGCTGGGAGCTCCTACGAGCAGTACTTC. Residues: CSVAGSSYEQYF.

CDR3 region: CASSLWQSNQPQHF. CDR3 sequence (DNA): TGTGCCAGCAGCTTGTGGCAGAGCAATCAGCCCCAGCATTTT. The chain uses TRBV5-4 and TRBJ1-5; D not certain. CDR3 length: 14 amino acids. Germline V CDR1 and CDR2: SGHNT, YYREEE (reference sequence). V was clipped by 1 base and J by 1 base, with 6 bases between them.

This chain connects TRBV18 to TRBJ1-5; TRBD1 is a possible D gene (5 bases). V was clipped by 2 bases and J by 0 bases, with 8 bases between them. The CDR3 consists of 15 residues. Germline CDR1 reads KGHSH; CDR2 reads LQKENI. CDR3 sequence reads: CASSPTTDSNQPQHF. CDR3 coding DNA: TGTGCCAGCTCACCAACGACAGATAGCAATCAGCCCCAGCATTTT.

In DNA form, the CDR3 reads TGTGCCAGCGCCGACAGGGGTGGAGAGACCCAGTACTTC. It codes for CASADRGGETQYF. The gene calls are TRBV6-1 and TRBJ2-5, with 8 positions matching TRBD1. Germline CDR1 reads MNHNS; CDR2 reads SASEGT. The trim removed 8 bases at V and 4 bases at J, leaving 6 bases unmatched. The CDR3 consists of 13 residues.

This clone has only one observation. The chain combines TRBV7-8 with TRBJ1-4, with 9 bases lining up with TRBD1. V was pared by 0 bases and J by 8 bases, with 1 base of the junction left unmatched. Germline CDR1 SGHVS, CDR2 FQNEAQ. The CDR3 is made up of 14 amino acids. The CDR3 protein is CASSLAGQGEKLFF. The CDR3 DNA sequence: TGTGCCAGCAGCTTAGCAGGACAGGGGGAAAAACTGTTTTTT.

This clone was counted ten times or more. The CDR3, as DNA: TGTGCCAGCAGTCGCGCCCTTACGGCTAACTATGGCTACACCTTC. This gives the protein CASSRALTANYGYTF. This rearrangement joins TRBV28 to TRBJ1-2; D not certain. This CDR3 comprises 15 residues. Trimming cost V 5 bases and J 0 bases, with 13 bases left between them. Germline CDR1 MDHEN, CDR2 SYDVKM.

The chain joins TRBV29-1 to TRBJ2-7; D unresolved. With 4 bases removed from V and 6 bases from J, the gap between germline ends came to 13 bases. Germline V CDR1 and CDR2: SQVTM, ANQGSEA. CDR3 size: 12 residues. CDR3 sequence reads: CSVGSRTGEQYF. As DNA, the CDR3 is TGCAGCGTTGGTAGCCGGACCGGCGAGCAGTACTTC.

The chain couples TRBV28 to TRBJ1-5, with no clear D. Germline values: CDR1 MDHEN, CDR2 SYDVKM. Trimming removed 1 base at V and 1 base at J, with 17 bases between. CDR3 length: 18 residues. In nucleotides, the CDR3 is TGTGCCAGCAGTTTATCCCCACTCTCAGCAGAGAGCAATCAGCCCCAGCATTTT. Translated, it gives CASSLSPLSAESNQPQHF.

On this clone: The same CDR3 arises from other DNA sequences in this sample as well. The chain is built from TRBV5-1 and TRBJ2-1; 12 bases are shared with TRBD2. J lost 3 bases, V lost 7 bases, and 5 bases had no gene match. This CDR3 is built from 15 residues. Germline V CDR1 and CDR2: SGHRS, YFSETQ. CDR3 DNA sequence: TGCGCCAGCTCCCCGACTAGCGGGAGCTACAATGAGCAGTTCTTC. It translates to CASSPTSGSYNEQFF.

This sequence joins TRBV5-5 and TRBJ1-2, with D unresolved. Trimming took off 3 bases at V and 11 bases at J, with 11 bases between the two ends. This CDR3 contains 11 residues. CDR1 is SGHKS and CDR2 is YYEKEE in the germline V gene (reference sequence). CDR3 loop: CASSSTFAYTF. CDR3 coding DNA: TGTGCCAGCAGCTCGACCTTCGCTTACACCTTC.